The rows below give T cell receptor beta chains drawn from one sample of a study of shared clonotypes between healthy human individuals. Sequencing was performed with immunoSEQ multiplex PCR; in TCRdb, only in-frame clones are kept and a portion is missing. The sample has around 600,000 clones, approximately 95% seen once; the top ten hold about 0.11%. Input material: naive CD8+ T cells sorted from blood. These receptors all stem from a woman aged 25 to 45 in good health. Each CDR3 is given without its conserved first and last residue. The D gene is left open where the match is weak.

v_gene,j_gene,d_gene,CDR3aa
TRBV28,TRBJ2-7,.,ASNGGTSSYEQY
TRBV15,TRBJ1-5,.,ATSRAQTRDHQGQPQH
TRBV7-2,TRBJ2-1,TRBD2,ASSLGVLGLAGVVF
TRBV9,TRBJ2-5,TRBD2,ASSPTTSGRALAETQY
TRBV2,TRBJ2-1,.,ASRDPDGLSYNEQF
TRBV7-8,TRBJ1-1,.,ASSPTLNTEAF
TRBV14,TRBJ2-1,TRBD2,ASSQGGLAGIVNEQF
TRBV10-2,TRBJ2-2,TRBD2,ASSDISLARGEWGELF
TRBV28,TRBJ2-7,.,ASSFGSYEQY
TRBV2,TRBJ2-7,TRBD2,ANLRLAGDPHEQY
TRBV6-5,TRBJ1-1,.,ASSYAVDRNTEAF
TRBV4-2,TRBJ2-7,.,ASSQPVEGVIYEQY
TRBV6-5,TRBJ2-7,TRBD2,ASRGGEDPVYEQY
TRBV7-8,TRBJ1-1,.,ASSLEQGKAF
TRBV5-4,TRBJ1-1,.,ASSLASGAEAF
TRBV7-6,TRBJ2-5,.,ASSLAPETQY
TRBV27,TRBJ2-7,TRBD2,ASSFSIGTILYEQY
TRBV28,TRBJ2-7,TRBD1,ASSFNRGYYEQY
TRBV2,TRBJ1-2,TRBD1,ASRGGTGLSYGYT
TRBV6-5,TRBJ1-3,.,ASSLTSPGTTIY
TRBV27,TRBJ1-1,.,ASSPGTMNTEAF
TRBV2,TRBJ2-7,.,ASSGTAVGQY
TRBV21-1,TRBJ2-2,.,ASSKGANTGELF
TRBV7-6,TRBJ2-1,.,ASSTQLGGLYNEQF
TRBV29-1,TRBJ2-3,TRBD2,SVEGSGSSTDTQY
TRBV7-6,TRBJ2-7,.,ASSLVSMEEQY
TRBV19,TRBJ1-4,.,ASTPIIAIATNEKLF
TRBV19,TRBJ1-5,.,ASSIDGNQPQH
TRBV6-1,TRBJ2-2,.,ASSQTLLRTGELF